This T cell receptor beta chain was sequenced in a study of cytomegalovirus exposure and HLA in healthy donors. Clones were sequenced by immunoSEQ multiplex PCR, and TCRdb holds only the in-frame ones, with some missing. The repertoire consists of around 60,000 clones, with roughly 90% occurring once and the leading ten covering 1.1%. Germline V lookup: CDR1 LNHDA, CDR2 SQIVND (reference sequence). The CDR3 has 15 amino acids. With 1 base clipped from V and 7 bases from J, the junction kept 5 bases outside the gene matches. Source material: PBMCs. The sequence was obtained from a man between 18 and 35 years old in good health and CMV-seronegative. This chain links TRBV19 with TRBJ2-5; 11 bases fit TRBD2. In DNA form, the CDR3 reads TGTGCCAGTAGTATAGTAGCGGGAGGGTACCGGACCCAGTACTTC. Amino acids: CASSIVAGGYRTQYF.